This T cell receptor beta chain was documented in a study of blood T cell repertoires in COVID-19. As for the study in general: COVID-19 samples, acute and convalescent, were from the United States, Italy and Spain.

Ages ranged from about 18 to 89 years, with residence in approximately 25 US areas. Categorization into cohorts depended on clinical history that participants reported. Only in-frame clones appear in the TCRdb table, and some are missing; sequencing was by immunoSEQ multiplex PCR. The table has about 300,000 clones, 90% seen once; the top ten hold 1% to 1.3%. CDR1 MDHEN and CDR2 SYDVKM come from the germline V gene. V lost 6 bases and J lost 4; bases outside the gene matches: 9. There are 15 residues in the CDR3. Material for sequencing was PBMCs or T cells enriched from blood (not recorded which). The TCR originated in a woman between 25 and 40 years old who had recovered from COVID-19. The gene calls are TRBV28 and TRBJ2-1, with 7 nucleotides matching TRBD2. The CDR3 protein is CASRPSGTSYNEQFF. CDR3 nucleotides: TGTGCCAGCAGGCCTAGCGGAACCAGTTACAATGAGCAGTTCTTC.